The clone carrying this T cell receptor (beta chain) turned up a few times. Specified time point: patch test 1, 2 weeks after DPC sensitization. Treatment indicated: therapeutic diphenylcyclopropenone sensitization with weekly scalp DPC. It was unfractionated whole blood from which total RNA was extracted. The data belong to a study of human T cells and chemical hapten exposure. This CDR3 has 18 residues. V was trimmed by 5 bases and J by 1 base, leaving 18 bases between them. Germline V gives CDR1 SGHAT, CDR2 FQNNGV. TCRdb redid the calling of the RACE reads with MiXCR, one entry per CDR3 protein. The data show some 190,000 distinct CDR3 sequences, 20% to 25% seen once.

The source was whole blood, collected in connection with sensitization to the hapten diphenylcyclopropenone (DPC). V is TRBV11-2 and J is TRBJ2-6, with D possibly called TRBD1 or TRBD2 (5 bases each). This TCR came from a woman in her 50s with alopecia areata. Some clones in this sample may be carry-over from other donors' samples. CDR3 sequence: CASSLTGRRFSGANVLTF. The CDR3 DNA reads TGTGCCAGCAGCCTCACGGGACGTCGGTTTTCTGGGGCCAACGTCCTGACTTTC. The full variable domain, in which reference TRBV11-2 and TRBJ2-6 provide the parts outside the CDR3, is EAGVAQSPRYKIIEKRQSVAFWCNPISGHATLYWYQQILGQGPKLLIQFQNNGVVDDSQLPKDRFSAERLKGVDSTLKIQPAKLEDSAVYLCASSLTGRRFSGANVLTFGAGSRLTVL.